The 6 T cell receptor beta chains below all came from one sample that was sequenced in a study of T cells in Graves' hyperthyroidism and ophthalmopathy. RNA transcripts gave rise to amplified TCR beta CDR3 regions. TCR CDR3 regions were first amplified by RT-PCR with HTBI primers. TCRdb independently ran MiXCR on the multiplex PCR reads; one entry per CDR3 protein. The repertoire holds some 370,000 distinct CDR3 sequences, over 12% seen once, with 28% in the top ten. Sequences were obtained from blood. These TCRs come from a man aged 50 or older with Graves' ophthalmopathy.

This clonotype has ten or more counts. The chain joins TRBV6-2 or TRBV6-3 to TRBJ1-2; no definite D call. The V and J ends lost 3 bases and 4 bases respectively, with 9 bases between them. The CDR3 length is 13 residues. In germline, CDR1 is MNHEY, CDR2 SVGEGT. The CDR3 loop is CASSYTGIYGYTF. CDR3 DNA: TGTGCCAGCAGTTATACGGGGATCTATGGCTACACCTTC.

This rearrangement joins TRBV11-2 to TRBJ2-4, with D hard to call. CDR1 is SGHAT, CDR2 FQNNGV, per germline. The ends were cut back, 6 bases at V and 11 bases at J, with 14 bases in the middle. This CDR3 comprises 12 residues. Here the CDR3 reads CASSDPFAFQYF. The CDR3 bases are TGTGCCAGCAGTGACCCTTTTGCGTTTCAGTACTTC.

This clonotype has ten or more counts. The rearrangement uses TRBV5-1 and TRBJ2-3, with D tentatively TRBD1 or TRBD2 (5 bases each). CDR1 is SGHRS and CDR2 is YFSETQ in the germline V gene. With 6 bases removed from V and 0 bases from J, the gap between germline ends came to 8 bases. CDR3 size: 13 residues. CDR3 region: CASTRDSTDTQYF. DNA for the CDR3: TGCGCCAGCACCAGGGACAGCACAGATACGCAGTATTTT.

This clonotype showed up just a few times. The gene calls are TRBV7-3 and TRBJ2-2; 11 nucleotides line up with TRBD2. Germline CDR1 reads SGHTA; CDR2 reads FQGTGA. V was pared by 5 bases and J by 2 bases, with 7 bases of the junction left unmatched. The CDR3 is made up of 17 amino acids. CDR3: CASSPSTSGTNTGELFF. The DNA for the CDR3 is TGTGCCAGCAGCCCTTCGACTAGCGGGACTAACACCGGGGAGCTGTTTTTT.

This clonotype was detected many times. The V call is TRBV7-8, the J call TRBJ2-5; the match to TRBD2 covers 7 bases. Germline loops: CDR1 SGHVS, CDR2 FQNEAQ. This CDR3 is built from 15 residues. V lost 2 bases to trimming and J lost 5 bases; unmatched junction nucleotides: 8. The DNA of the CDR3 is TGTGCCAGCAGCTTAAGGCGGGAGCGGGTGGAGACCCAGTACTTC. Its protein is CASSLRRERVETQYF.

The chain is built from TRBV5-1 and TRBJ2-4; D is uncertain. Germline V CDR1 and CDR2: SGHRS, YFSETQ. Trimming pared 4 bases from V and 2 bases from J, leaving 7 bases between. CDR3 size: 13 residues. The CDR3 bases are TGCGCCAGCAGCGGGGTTCCCAAAAACATTCAGTACTTC. Translation gives CASSGVPKNIQYF. The variable domain in full, with the rest retrieved from reference TRBV5-1 and TRBJ2-4, is KAGVTQTPRYLIKTRGQQVTLSCSPISGHRSVSWYQQTPGQGLQFLFEYFSETQRNKGNFPGRFSGRQFSNSRSEMNVSTLELGDSALYLCASSGVPKNIQYFGAGTRLSVL.